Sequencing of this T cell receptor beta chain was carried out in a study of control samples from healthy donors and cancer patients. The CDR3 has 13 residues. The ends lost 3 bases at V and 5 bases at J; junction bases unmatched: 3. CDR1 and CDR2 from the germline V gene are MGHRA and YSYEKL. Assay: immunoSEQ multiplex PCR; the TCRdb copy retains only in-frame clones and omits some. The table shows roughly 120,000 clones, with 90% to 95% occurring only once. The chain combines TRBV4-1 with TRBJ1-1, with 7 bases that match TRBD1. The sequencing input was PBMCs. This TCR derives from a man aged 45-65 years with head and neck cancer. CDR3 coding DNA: TGCGCCAGCAGCCACCGACAGGGAACTGAAGCTTTCTTT. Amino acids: CASSHRQGTEAFF.